These T cell receptor beta chains were read from a single sample in a study of shared clonotypes between healthy human individuals. Assay used: immunoSEQ multiplex PCR; TCRdb lists only in-frame clones, some missing. The table lists about 2,200,000 clones, 90% to 95% of them singletons. The sequencing input was naive CD8+ T cells from PBMCs. These receptors were collected from a man between 18 and 29 years old in good health. Some clones in this sample may be carry-over from other donors' samples. Each CDR3 is given with its conserved first and last residue. The D gene is left open where the match is weak. Expanded clones get a size class; other rows say once, few or many, or leave the size out.

CDR3 DNA: TGTGCCAGTAGTATAGGTATTTCCAGGGCTTACGAGCAGTACTTC; CDR3 protein: CASSIGISRAYEQYF; J gene: TRBJ2-7; clone size: -; D gene: -; V gene: TRBV19
CDR3 DNA: TGTGCCAGCAGCCCCCGTTCCCTGGCAGCGGGAAACACCATATATTTT; CDR3 protein: CASSPRSLAAGNTIYF; J gene: TRBJ1-3; clone size: -; D gene: -; V gene: TRBV4-2
CDR3 DNA: TGTGCCAGCTCACCACCTCGGGACTACCAATACAATGAGCAGTTCTTC; CDR3 protein: CASSPPRDYQYNEQFF; J gene: TRBJ2-1; clone size: -; D gene: TRBD2; V gene: TRBV18
CDR3 DNA: TGTGCCAGCAGCACGGGACTAGCGGGAGGACCATCGGGCACCGGGGAGCTGTTTTTT; CDR3 protein: CASSTGLAGGPSGTGELFF; J gene: TRBJ2-2; clone size: -; D gene: TRBD2; V gene: TRBV7-9
CDR3 DNA: TGTGCCTGGATAACGGGGGGTTCATACGAGCAGTACTTC; CDR3 protein: CAWITGGSYEQYF; J gene: TRBJ2-7; clone size: -; D gene: TRBD2; V gene: TRBV30
CDR3 DNA: TGTGCCAGCAGCCCGGGGACAGTCCTTCCAGATACGCAGTATTTT; CDR3 protein: CASSPGTVLPDTQYF; J gene: TRBJ2-3; clone size: -; D gene: TRBD1; V gene: TRBV9
CDR3 DNA: TGTGCCTGGAGAGGCCCCCCCAATGAGCAGTTCTTC; CDR3 protein: CAWRGPPNEQFF; J gene: TRBJ2-1; clone size: -; D gene: -; V gene: TRBV30
CDR3 DNA: TGTGCCAGCAGCCAAGATGAAACCATGAGCTACACCTTC; CDR3 protein: CASSQDETMSYTF; J gene: TRBJ1-2; clone size: -; D gene: -; V gene: TRBV4-2
CDR3 DNA: TGTGCCAGCAGTCCATCTCAGGGGAGGGGAGAGACCCAGTACTTC; CDR3 protein: CASSPSQGRGETQYF; J gene: TRBJ2-5; clone size: -; D gene: -; V gene: TRBV5-5
CDR3 DNA: TGTGCCAGCATGCGGGGAGCCTACGAGCAGTACTTC; CDR3 protein: CASMRGAYEQYF; J gene: TRBJ2-7; clone size: -; D gene: -; V gene: TRBV27
CDR3 DNA: TGCGCCAGCAGCCAAGAATGGGGGGGAAGAGATGGCTACACCTTC; CDR3 protein: CASSQEWGGRDGYTF; J gene: TRBJ1-2; clone size: once; D gene: -; V gene: TRBV4-3
CDR3 DNA: TGCGCCAGCAGTGAGCCCCCCACAGGGGCTGGGGCCAACGTCCTGACTTTC; CDR3 protein: CASSEPPTGAGANVLTF; J gene: TRBJ2-6; clone size: -; D gene: TRBD1; V gene: TRBV10-1
CDR3 DNA: TGCGCCAGCAGCTTGGGAGGGGCGCGGTACGAGCAGTACTTC; CDR3 protein: CASSLGGARYEQYF; J gene: TRBJ2-7; clone size: -; D gene: -; V gene: TRBV5-1
CDR3 DNA: TGTGCCAGCAGCTTAGCTCTGCAGGTTTCAGAAAAACTGTTTTTT; CDR3 protein: CASSLALQVSEKLFF; J gene: TRBJ1-4; clone size: -; D gene: -; V gene: TRBV7-8
CDR3 DNA: TGTGCCAGCAGCTCTGGATATTCGAACACCGGGGAGCTGTTTTTT; CDR3 protein: CASSSGYSNTGELFF; J gene: TRBJ2-2; clone size: -; D gene: -; V gene: TRBV11-3
CDR3 DNA: TGTGCCAGCAGTCAAGGGACAGGGTTCCACGAGCAGTACTTC; CDR3 protein: CASSQGTGFHEQYF; J gene: TRBJ2-7; clone size: -; D gene: TRBD1; V gene: TRBV27
CDR3 DNA: TGTGCCAGCAGCGAGGGGCAAGAGACCCAGTACTTC; CDR3 protein: CASSEGQETQYF; J gene: TRBJ2-5; clone size: -; D gene: -; V gene: TRBV21-1
CDR3 DNA: TGTGCCAGCAGGGCGGGACTAGGGGCCTACGAGCAGTACTTC; CDR3 protein: CASRAGLGAYEQYF; J gene: TRBJ2-7; clone size: -; D gene: TRBD2; V gene: TRBV28
CDR3 DNA: TGTGCCAGTAGTGCCGGACCGTACACCTACGAGCAGTACTTC; CDR3 protein: CASSAGPYTYEQYF; J gene: TRBJ2-7; clone size: once; D gene: -; V gene: TRBV19